This TCR beta chain was observed in a study of T cell repertoires in cytomegalovirus infection. Points from the study as a whole: People with CMV and the relevant HLA were identified by cumulative public TCR beta family frequency.

CDR3 length equals 16 residues. V was clipped by 5 bases and J by 8 bases; unmatched bases: 17. Per the germline V gene, CDR1 is DFQATT and CDR2 is SNEGSKA (reference sequence). TCRdb recomputed calls from the reads with MiXCR, one row per CDR3 protein. The table has about 360,000 distinct CDR3 sequences, about a sixth seen once. This clonotype has a handful of counts. The antigen is undetermined. The V gene is TRBV20-1, the J gene TRBJ2-5; 10 nucleotides match TRBD2. The sample comprised PBMCs. The origin of this receptor is a human donor in good health (CMV status not recorded). Some clones in this sample may be carry-over from other donors' samples. This CDR3 is CSASSGGAVGVETQYF. In DNA form, the CDR3 reads TGCAGTGCTTCGAGCGGGGGGGCCGTAGGTGTGGAAACCCAGTACTTC.